This T cell receptor (beta chain) comes out of a study of beta chain features in type 1 diabetes. In germline, CDR1 is MNHNY, CDR2 SVGAGI (reference sequence). The J segment lost 4 bases and the V segment lost 10 bases, leaving 12 bases of the junction unmatched. CDR3 size: 14 residues. What was sequenced were expressed TCRB transcripts, since all of the isolated RNA had been reverse transcribed. Produced via immunoSEQ multiplex PCR; TCRdb's table is partial and in-frame only. The data show 250,000 to 350,000 clones, 14% seen once. The clonotype comes from a man aged 25-40 years in good health. The V and J genes are TRBV6-6 and TRBJ2-5, with 7 bases identical to TRBD2. Sequenced material: central memory CD4+ T cells from blood. CDR3 amino acids: CATWDWGGSETQYF. CDR3 nucleotides: TGTGCCACCTGGGACTGGGGGGGGTCAGAGACCCAGTACTTC.